This T cell receptor beta chain originates from a study of tumor-infiltrating lymphocytes in primary liver carcinoma. Co-extraction yielded RNA and DNA from about 20-30 mg of unsorted bulk tissue. The CDR3 is 13 amino acids. The V gene's germline CDR1 is SQVTM and CDR2 ANQGSEA. About this clonotype itself: What it binds is unknown. The junction departs from the called germline gene at one end, perhaps through a read error.

TCR beta cDNA was reverse-transcribed from around 0.55 ug of total RNA. The reaction used a constant-region primer and ProtoScript II reverse transcriptase. Slightly modified ARM-PCR served as the procedure for the TCR beta libraries. These libraries came from three rounds of nested multiplex PCR. Each of the first two PCR rounds ran approximately 10 cycles with TRBV1-TRBV30 forward and C-beta reverse primers. TCRdb re-derived calls from the multiplex PCR reads in MiXCR, one entry per CDR3 protein. Of more than 85,000 distinct CDR3 sequences listed, roughly 80% are singletons. The study's findings and limits: Tumor region pairs outstripped tumor-adjacent and tumor-blood pairs in overlap.

The sequencing sample was made of liver tumor tissue from sampling region 3. The subset was: tumor region T3, left-lateral pole. The chain recombines TRBV29-1 with TRBJ2-3, with TRBD2 identical over 12 bases. The sequence derives from a man between 40 and 49 years old with primary liver carcinoma and hepatitis B virus infection. CDR3 DNA sequence: TGCAGCGGTACCCTAGCGGGAGGGGATATGCAGTACTTT. Translating it yields CSGTLAGGDMQYF.